The TCR beta chain under discussion was sequenced for a study of blood T cell repertoires in COVID-19. This CDR3 has 17 amino acids. The germline V gene encodes CDR1 SGHRS and CDR2 YFSETQ. V shed 0 bases, J shed 0 bases, and the junction held 3 bases outside the gene matches. Libraries were prepared by immunoSEQ multiplex PCR; TCRdb keeps only in-frame clonotypes and omits some of them. The sample has about 140,000 clones; over 80% are singletons. Sequenced material: peripheral blood. The clonotype was recovered from a human donor in a cohort sampled during active COVID-19. The chain carries TRBV5-1 and TRBJ1-6; TRBD1 aligns across 7 bases. The CDR3 sequence is CASSLADRASYNSPLHF. The CDR3 DNA reads TGCGCCAGCAGCTTGGCCGACAGGGCCTCCTATAATTCACCCCTCCACTTT.